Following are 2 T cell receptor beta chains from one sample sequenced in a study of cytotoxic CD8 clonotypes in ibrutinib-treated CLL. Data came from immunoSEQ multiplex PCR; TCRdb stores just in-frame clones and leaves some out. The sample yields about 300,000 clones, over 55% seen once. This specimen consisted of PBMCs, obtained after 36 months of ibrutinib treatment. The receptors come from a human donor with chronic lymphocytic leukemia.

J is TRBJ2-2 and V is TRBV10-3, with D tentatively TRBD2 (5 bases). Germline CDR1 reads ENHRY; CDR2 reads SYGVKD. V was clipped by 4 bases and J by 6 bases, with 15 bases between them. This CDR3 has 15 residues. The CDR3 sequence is CAISGAADGAGELFF. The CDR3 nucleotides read TGTGCCATCAGTGGCGCAGCGGACGGGGCCGGGGAGCTGTTTTTT.

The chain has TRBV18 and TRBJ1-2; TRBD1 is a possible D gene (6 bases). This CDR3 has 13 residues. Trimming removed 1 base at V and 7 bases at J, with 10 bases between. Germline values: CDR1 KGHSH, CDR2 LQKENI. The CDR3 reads CASSPQEGGGYTF. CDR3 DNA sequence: TGTGCCAGCTCACCACAGGAGGGGGGTGGCTACACCTTC.